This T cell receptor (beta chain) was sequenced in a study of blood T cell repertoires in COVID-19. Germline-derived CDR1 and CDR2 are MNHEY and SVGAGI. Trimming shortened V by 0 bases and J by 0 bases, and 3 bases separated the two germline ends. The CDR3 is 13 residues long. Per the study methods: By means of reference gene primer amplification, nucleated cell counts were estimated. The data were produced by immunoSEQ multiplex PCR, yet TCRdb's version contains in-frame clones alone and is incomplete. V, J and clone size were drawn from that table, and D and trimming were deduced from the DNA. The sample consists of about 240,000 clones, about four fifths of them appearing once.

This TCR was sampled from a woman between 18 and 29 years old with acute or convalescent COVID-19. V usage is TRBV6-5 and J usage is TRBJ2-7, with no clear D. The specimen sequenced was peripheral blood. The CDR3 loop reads CASSYSVSYEQYF. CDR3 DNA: TGTGCCAGCAGTTACTCCGTCTCCTACGAGCAGTACTTC.